This T cell receptor beta chain emerged from a study of cytomegalovirus exposure and HLA in healthy donors. Study-wide context: The same platform used for the 650 to 700 first-cohort repertoires was also used for the roughly 130 validation repertoires, as a later analysis reported.

Findings and limits, study-wide: According to a subsequent analysis, TCR clusters from the first cohort were inclined to appear together in the 120 validation repertoires. Reports indicated that the classifier achieved high specificity and sensitivity in diagnosing cytomegalovirus status.

There are 15 residues in the CDR3. Germline CDR1 reads SQVTM; CDR2 reads ANQGSEA. V dropped 6 bases and J dropped 1; count of bases not matched to a gene: 4. It was the approximately 120-subject validation cohort, separate from the approximately 690-subject first cohort, to which the donors belonged. Points on this clone: Its antigen remains unidentified.

Some clones are missing from TCRdb's copy, which holds only in-frame ones; the method was immunoSEQ multiplex PCR. The sample records 130,000 or so clones, 89% being singletons. This clonotype was obtained from a man aged 25 to 45 in good health and CMV-seronegative. Sequenced sample: PBMCs. This chain joins TRBV29-1 and TRBJ2-6; 9 bases are shared with TRBD1. In nucleotides, the CDR3 is TGCAGCGTGGAGACAGGGGGATCTGGGGCCAACGTCCTGACTTTC. It encodes CSVETGGSGANVLTF.